A selection of T cell receptor beta chains follows, all from one sample in a study of post-analysis software for immune sequencing data. TCRdb reprocessed the PCR reads via MiXCR and lists one record per CDR3 protein. This table holds approximately 690,000 distinct CDR3 sequences, approximately 59% found once. The sequencing sample was made of blood. The receptors derive from a girl aged 2 to 10 with multiple sclerosis. Each CDR3 is given without its conserved first and last residue. Only part of the rows carry a size: once, few, many, or a class if the clone is expanded.

CDR3aa | len | j_gene | abundance | v_gene
ASSPGQGKF | 9 | TRBJ2-1 | NA | TRBV12-3/TRBV12-4
ASRVEGGYEQY | 11 | TRBJ2-7 | few | TRBV6-5
ASSQGPPSGLNEQF | 14 | TRBJ2-1 | NA | TRBV4-2
SARPLGSYNEQF | 12 | TRBJ2-1 | NA | TRBV20-1
ASSSTGDEAF | 10 | TRBJ1-1 | NA | TRBV4-1
ASSMDSTTYEQY | 12 | TRBJ2-7 | NA | TRBV5-1
ASSSRITDTQY | 11 | TRBJ2-3 | NA | TRBV13
ASSARQGLFKTNTEAF | 16 | TRBJ1-1 | NA | TRBV7-9
ASSYRDGGPYEQY | 13 | TRBJ2-7 | few | TRBV11-1
ASSDLAGTVEQY | 12 | TRBJ2-7 | few | TRBV2
SVWVGGYEQY | 10 | NA | once | TRBV29-1
AISEMDAAQPQH | 12 | TRBJ1-5 | few | TRBV10-3
AWSVQGETQY | 10 | TRBJ2-5 | NA | TRBV30
ASSSDRGPFYGYT | 13 | TRBJ1-2 | NA | TRBV27
ASGLNLAGGTTDTQY | 15 | TRBJ2-3 | NA | TRBV7-3
ASSQERSLSGANVLT | 15 | TRBJ2-6 | NA | TRBV4-3
ASSPLPGAGEQY | 12 | TRBJ2-7 | few | TRBV27
ASSSRVPDAYYGYT | 14 | TRBJ1-2 | NA | TRBV7-9
ASSQDPTSSEGNEQF | 15 | TRBJ2-1 | few | TRBV4-1
ASSIPTGGAGNEQF | 14 | TRBJ2-1 | few | TRBV12-3/TRBV12-4
SVEDRGRYGYT | 11 | TRBJ1-2 | NA | TRBV29-1
SVGLRDRGQVGTGELF | 16 | TRBJ2-2 | few | TRBV29-1
ASSRGGEKLF | 10 | TRBJ1-4 | NA | TRBV25-1
SVPDTNYGYT | 10 | TRBJ1-2 | few | TRBV29-1
ASSVGESSYNEQF | 13 | TRBJ2-1 | NA | TRBV6-4
ASGHGSPGNEQY | 12 | TRBJ2-7 | NA | TRBV5-1
ASSFRGMYQPQH | 12 | TRBJ1-5 | few | TRBV7-8
AISGGTDQNYGYT | 13 | TRBJ1-2 | once | TRBV10-3
ASSARTGDDEQY | 12 | TRBJ2-7 | few | TRBV5-1